This T cell receptor beta chain was sequenced for a study of T-cell memory formation after mild COVID-19 listed by TCRdb under 2021. For context, the study as a whole: Most TCR sequence clusters were specific to one of the two donors. Longitudinal TCRalpha and TCRbeta repertoire sequencing tracked T-cell clones expanding and contracting after mild COVID-19 in a couple of donors. The cohort comprised two young, previously healthy adult volunteers, one female and one male. Study-level results and caveats: Only a couple of mild cases were covered by the study, and larger cohorts that include severe cases with pre-infection samples were considered necessary. Some responding clones were detected in pre-infection memory, suggesting pre-existing cross-reactive memory T cells joined the SARS-CoV-2 response. Clones that contracted from day 15 to 85 showed balanced CD4/CD8 phenotypes, whereas a second wave of clones that expanded from day 15 to 37 leaned towards CD4+. Contracting CD4+ clones turned up mainly in the CM and EM memory subsets, whereas EMRA was where CD8+ clones were enriched. The second-wave clones that peaked on day 37 were not confirmed to be SARS-CoV-2 specific.

As encoded in the germline V gene (reference sequence), CDR1 is SEHNR while CDR2 is FQNEAQ. The cysteine opens and the phenylalanine closes a CDR3 of 15 amino acids. The sequence is cut down to CDR3 DNA, 45 bases in frame from base 1. V and J lose 0 bases and 1 base, and a span of 9 bases separates them. TCRdb names Illumina NovaSeq 6000 as the instrument used. TCRalpha and TCRbeta cDNA libraries were built by 5'RACE with constant-segment primers, adding sample barcodes and unique molecular identifiers. RNA was extracted from every sample with Trizol reagent. Library amplification was performed in two PCR steps, and a second sample barcode and Illumina TruSeq adapters were introduced in the second step. The libraries were sequenced on an Illumina NovaSeq using 2 x 150 bp paired-end reads. The authors' pipeline ran thus. With migec v1.2.7, reads were demultiplexed and then collapsed into UMI-guided consensus sequences. Using mixcr v2.1.11, the UMI consensuses were aligned to TRA and TRB V and J templates and assembled into clonotypes. A clonotype was counted as expanded or contracted only when both edgeR and NoisET called the clonotype significant, with the noise models trained on biological replicates. For edgeR calls, the thresholds were a false discovery rate-adjusted p below 0.01 and a log2 fold-change of 1. As an exploratory analysis of dynamics, max-normalized trajectories of the 1000 most abundant clonotypes were examined with PCA combined with hierarchical clustering. Separately sequenced CD4+ and CD8+ repertoires were used to assign a CD4 or CD8 phenotype to each responding clone. Through fastp at Q25 and MiXCR, TCRdb rebuilt clones from the public reads, retaining in-frame beta chains. Each CDR3 protein gets just one entry, which takes the most common genes and DNA from the rows behind it. The V and J calls were not made by the authors but by TCRdb's processing. In this sample the table shows some 600,000 distinct CDR3 sequences, roughly 17% of which occur a single time. The ten largest clones take up roughly 7.7% of the sample.

Ficoll-Paque density gradient centrifugation was used to isolate PBMCs. Worth noting for this clonotype: The antigen this receptor binds is unknown. Base qualities are not at hand, and no much larger clone is one base apart.

The rearranged segments are TRBV7-9 and TRBJ1-1, with no D gene named confidently. The source of this sequence is an adult woman who had mild COVID-19 (a few samples of this study predate the infection). The sample titles of this study are shuffled in the database, so cell type and time point are left out; the donor was told from shared clones. Sequenced sample: PBMCs or a T cell subset sorted from them (not recorded which). The CDR3 protein is CASSLARRGNTEAFF. The DNA reads TGTGCCAGCAGCTTAGCAAGACGGGGGAACACTGAAGCTTTCTTT.